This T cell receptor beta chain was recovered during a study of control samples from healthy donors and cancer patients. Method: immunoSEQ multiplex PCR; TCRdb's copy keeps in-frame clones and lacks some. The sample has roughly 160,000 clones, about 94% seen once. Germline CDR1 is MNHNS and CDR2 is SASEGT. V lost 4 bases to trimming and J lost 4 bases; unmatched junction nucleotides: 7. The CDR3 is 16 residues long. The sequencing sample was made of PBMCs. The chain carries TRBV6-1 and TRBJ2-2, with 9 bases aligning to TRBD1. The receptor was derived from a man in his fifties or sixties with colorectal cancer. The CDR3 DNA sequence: TGTGCCAGCAGTGGATCACAGGGGGCATTCACCGGGGAGCTGTTTTTT. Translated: CASSGSQGAFTGELFF.